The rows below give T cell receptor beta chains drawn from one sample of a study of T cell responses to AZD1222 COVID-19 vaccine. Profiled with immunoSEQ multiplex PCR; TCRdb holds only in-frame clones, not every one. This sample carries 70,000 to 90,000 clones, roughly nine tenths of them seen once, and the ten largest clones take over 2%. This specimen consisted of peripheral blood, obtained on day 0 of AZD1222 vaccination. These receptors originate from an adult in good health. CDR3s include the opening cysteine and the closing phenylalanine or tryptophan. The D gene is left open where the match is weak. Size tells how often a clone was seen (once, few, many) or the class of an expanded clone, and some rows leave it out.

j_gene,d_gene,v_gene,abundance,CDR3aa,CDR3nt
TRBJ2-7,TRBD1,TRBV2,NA,CASSAGTGLSYEQYF,TGTGCCAGCAGCGCCGGGACAGGCCTCTCCTACGAGCAGTACTTC
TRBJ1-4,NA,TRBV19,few,CASNPGLREKLFF,TGTGCCAGTAATCCGGGCCTAAGGGAAAAACTGTTTTTT
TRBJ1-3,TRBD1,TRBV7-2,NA,CASTPGGTGGGGNTIYF,TGTGCCAGCACCCCAGGGGGGACAGGCGGCGGTGGAAACACCATATATTTT
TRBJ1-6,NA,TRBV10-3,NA,CAISQRQDSPLHF,TGTGCCATCAGCCAGAGGCAGGATTCACCCCTCCACTTT
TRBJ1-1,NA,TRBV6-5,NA,CASRLSFTGTTEAFF,TGTGCCAGCAGACTATCATTCACAGGGACCACTGAAGCTTTCTTT
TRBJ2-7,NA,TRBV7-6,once,CASSSPSGPAYEQYF,TGTGCCAGCAGCTCCCCCTCGGGACCGGCCTACGAGCAGTACTTC
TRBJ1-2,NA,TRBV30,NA,CAWSQDSGYGYTF,TGTGCCTGGTCCCAGGACAGCGGATATGGCTACACCTTC
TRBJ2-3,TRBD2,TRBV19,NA,CASSRWTSGEKDTQYF,TGTGCCAGTAGCCGGTGGACTAGCGGGGAGAAAGATACGCAGTATTTT
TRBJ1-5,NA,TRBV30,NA,CAWNLQRGRNQPQHF,TGTGCCTGGAACCTCCAGCGGGGTAGGAATCAGCCCCAGCATTTT
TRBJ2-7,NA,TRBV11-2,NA,CALAFSYEQYF,TGTGCCCTCGCATTCTCCTACGAGCAGTACTTC
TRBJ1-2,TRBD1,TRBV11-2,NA,CASSLVGQGSGYTF,TGTGCCAGCAGCTTAGTAGGACAGGGCTCTGGCTACACCTTC
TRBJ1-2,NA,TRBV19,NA,CASRQVGGNYGYTF,TGTGCCAGTAGACAGGTCGGCGGAAACTATGGCTACACCTTC
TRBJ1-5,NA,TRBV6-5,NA,CASSYLGQPQHF,TGTGCCAGCAGTTACCTTGGTCAGCCCCAGCATTTT
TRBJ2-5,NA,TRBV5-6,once,CASSHRGGKTQYF,TGTGCCAGCAGCCACAGGGGCGGGAAGACCCAGTACTTC
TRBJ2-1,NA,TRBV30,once,CAWSPPRGVQFF,TGTGCCTGGAGTCCCCCCCGGGGTGTGCAGTTCTTC
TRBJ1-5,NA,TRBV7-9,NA,CASSLTGSGQPQHF,TGTGCCAGCAGCTTAACAGGGTCGGGACAGCCCCAGCATTTT
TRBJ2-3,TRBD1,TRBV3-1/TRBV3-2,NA,CASSQVLGTVTDTQYF,TGTGCCAGCAGCCAAGTCCTCGGGACAGTAACAGATACGCAGTATTTT
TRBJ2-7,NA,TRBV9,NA,CASSVGGASSYEQYF,TGTGCCAGCAGCGTAGGGGGGGCGAGCTCCTACGAGCAGTACTTC
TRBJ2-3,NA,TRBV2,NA,CASARTETDTQYF,TGTGCCAGCGCGAGGACTGAAACAGATACGCAGTATTTT
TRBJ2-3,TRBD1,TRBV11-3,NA,CASSYSGTESTDTQYF,TGTGCCAGCAGCTATTCCGGGACAGAGAGCACAGATACGCAGTATTTT
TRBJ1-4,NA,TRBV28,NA,CASSLMGAREKLFF,TGTGCCAGCAGTTTAATGGGAGCGAGGGAAAAACTGTTTTTT
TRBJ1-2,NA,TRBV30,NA,CAWSPGPTYGYTF,TGTGCCTGGAGTCCCGGTCCCACTTATGGCTACACCTTC
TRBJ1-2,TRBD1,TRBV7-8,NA,CASSLAGQTYGYTF,TGTGCCAGCAGCTTAGCGGGACAGACCTATGGCTACACCTTC
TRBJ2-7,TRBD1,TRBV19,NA,CASRRRTGSVEQYF,TGTGCCAGTAGGAGGCGGACAGGGTCGGTCGAGCAGTACTTC
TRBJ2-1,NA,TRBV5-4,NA,CASTPGGQIPEQFF,TGTGCCAGCACCCCGGGGGGACAGATTCCTGAGCAGTTCTTC
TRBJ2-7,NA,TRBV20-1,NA,CSAKGGYEQYF,TGCAGTGCTAAAGGGGGGTACGAGCAGTACTTC
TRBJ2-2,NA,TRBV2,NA,CASSVANTGELFF,TGTGCCAGCAGTGTAGCTAACACCGGGGAGCTGTTTTTT
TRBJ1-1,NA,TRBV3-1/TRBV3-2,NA,CASSQRPRVGAFF,TGTGCCAGCAGCCAACGTCCGAGGGTTGGAGCTTTCTTT
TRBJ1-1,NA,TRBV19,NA,CASSQLTTGNTEAFF,TGTGCCAGTTCCCAGCTTACGACAGGAAACACTGAAGCTTTCTTT
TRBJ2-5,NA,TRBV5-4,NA,CASSLGQNQETQYF,TGTGCCAGCAGCTTGGGACAGAACCAAGAGACCCAGTACTTC
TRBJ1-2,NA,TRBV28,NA,CASSLVGAGGYTF,TGTGCCAGCAGTTTGGTGGGCGCCGGGGGCTACACCTTC
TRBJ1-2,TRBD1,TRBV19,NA,CASSIQGVNGYTF,TGTGCCAGTAGTATACAGGGGGTTAATGGCTACACCTTC
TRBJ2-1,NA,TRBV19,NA,CASSRPRTLGVLNEQFF,TGTGCCAGTAGCCGACCCCGCACTCTAGGTGTCCTGAATGAGCAGTTCTTC
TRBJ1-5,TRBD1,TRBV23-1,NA,CASSQWIRDRGRCCNQPQHF,TGCGCCAGCAGTCAATGGATCCGGGACAGGGGGCGCTGTTGCAATCAGCCCCAGCATTTT
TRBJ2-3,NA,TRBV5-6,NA,CASSLVSGPSTDTQYF,TGTGCCAGCAGCTTGGTGTCAGGGCCTAGCACAGATACGCAGTATTTT
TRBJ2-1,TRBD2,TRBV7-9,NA,CASSLGTSGNEQFF,TGTGCCAGCAGCTTGGGGACTAGCGGGAATGAGCAGTTCTTC
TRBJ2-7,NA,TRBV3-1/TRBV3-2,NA,CASSQDPGTLEQYF,TGTGCCAGCAGCCAAGATCCGGGAACCTTGGAGCAGTACTTC
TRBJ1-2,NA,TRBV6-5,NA,CASRRAGHGYTF,TGTGCCTCGAGGAGGGCAGGGCATGGCTACACCTTC
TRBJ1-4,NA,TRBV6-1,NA,CASSEDRLSLEKLFF,TGTGCCAGCAGTGAAGACAGGTTATCATTAGAAAAACTGTTTTTT
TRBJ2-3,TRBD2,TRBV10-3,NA,CAIGSGGGTDTQYF,TGTGCCATCGGTAGCGGGGGGGGGACAGATACGCAGTATTTT
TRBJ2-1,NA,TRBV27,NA,CASSRTGVKIYNEQFF,TGTGCCAGCAGTCGCACCGGCGTGAAAATCTACAATGAGCAGTTCTTC
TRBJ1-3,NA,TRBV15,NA,CATSRDGGARGNTIYF,TGTGCCACCAGCAGAGATGGGGGGGCGCGTGGAAACACCATATATTTT
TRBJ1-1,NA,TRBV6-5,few,CASFRGRAFF,TGTGCCAGCTTCCGGGGGCGAGCTTTCTTT
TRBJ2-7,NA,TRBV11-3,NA,CASSPFTSSLHEQYF,TGTGCCAGCAGCCCCTTTACCTCCTCCCTGCACGAGCAGTACTTC
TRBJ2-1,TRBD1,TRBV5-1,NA,CASSLLPGGLNEQFF,TGCGCCAGCAGCTTGTTGCCAGGGGGCTTGAATGAGCAGTTCTTC
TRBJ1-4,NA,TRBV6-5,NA,CASTGRTGNNEKLFF,TGTGCCAGCACCGGCCGAACGGGAAATAATGAAAAACTGTTTTTT
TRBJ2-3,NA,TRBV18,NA,CASSPATGSTDTQYF,TGTGCCAGCTCACCCGCCACGGGGTCCACAGATACGCAGTATTTT
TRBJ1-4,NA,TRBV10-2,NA,CASSAFPGPAKEKLFF,TGCGCCAGCAGTGCCTTCCCGGGACCGGCAAAAGAAAAACTGTTTTTT